A single sample is the source of the 21 T cell receptor beta chains below, sequenced in a study of cytomegalovirus exposure and HLA in healthy donors. PCR employed 60 Vbeta and 13 Jbeta primers. Libraries were prepared by immunoSEQ multiplex PCR; TCRdb keeps only in-frame clonotypes and omits some of them. The sample has 130,000 or so clones, around four fifths seen once. Material: PBMCs. Receptors originate from a man aged 30-40 years in good health and CMV-seronegative.

As to this clone: Other DNA sequences in the same sample also yield this CDR3. This rearrangement joins TRBV5-1 to TRBJ1-5, with 9 positions matching TRBD1. V lost 4 bases to trimming and J lost 7 bases; unmatched junction nucleotides: 6. CDR1 is SGHRS, CDR2 YFSETQ, per germline. The CDR3 contains 14 residues. CDR3 sequence reads: CASSLTGGGQPQHF. The CDR3 region has the DNA TGCGCCAGCAGCCTGACAGGGGGGGGACAGCCCCAGCATTTT.

The chain combines TRBV28 with TRBJ1-2; D gene unclear. This CDR3 region has 11 residues. V dropped 7 bases and J dropped 6 bases, with 9 bases sitting between them. From germline, CDR1 is MDHEN and CDR2 SYDVKM. CDR3 amino acids: CASNSVNGYTF. In DNA, the CDR3 is TGTGCCAGCAATTCGGTCAATGGCTACACCTTC.

V gene TRBV5-1 combines with J gene TRBJ2-3, with TRBD2 matching over 8 bases. CDR1 is SGHRS, CDR2 YFSETQ, per germline. Trimming took 0 bases from V and 4 from J; bases not matched to a gene: 10. The CDR3 runs 17 residues. For the CDR3, the DNA is TGCGCCAGCAGCTTGGTCGCGGCGGGGGGTACTGCAGATACGCAGTATTTT. It codes for CASSLVAAGGTADTQYF.

Comments on this clone: At one of its ends the junction is not consistent with the germline gene, which may arise from a read error. The rearrangement links TRBV25-1 to TRBJ2-3, with TRBD2 matching 10 bases. CDR3 length: 15 residues. Germline-derived CDR1 and CDR2 are MGHDK and SYGVNS. The CDR3 protein is CAGSEREGGSDTQYF. DNA of the CDR3: TGTGCCGGCAGTGAGCGGGAGGGCGGGTCAGATACGCAGTATTTT.

The chain combines TRBV4-1 with TRBJ1-1; no reliable D call. The CDR3 length is 14 residues. CDR1 is MGHRA and CDR2 is YSYEKL in the germline V gene. Trimming pared 1 base from V and 4 bases from J, leaving 10 bases between. The CDR3: CASSQVTVPTEAFF. CDR3 coding DNA: TGCGCCAGCAGCCAAGTCACAGTACCCACTGAAGCTTTCTTT.

J is TRBJ2-1 and V is TRBV30, with D perhaps TRBD2 (6 bases). The V and J ends lost 7 bases and 2 bases respectively, with 18 bases between them. The germline gives CDR1 GTSNPN, CDR2 SVGIG (reference sequence). The CDR3 spans 15 residues. CDR3 amino acids: CASSLGGGPYNEQFF. CDR3 DNA: TGTGCCTCCTCCTTAGGTGGAGGGCCCTACAATGAGCAGTTCTTC.

This clone was counted a few times. The V gene is TRBV6-1, the J gene TRBJ1-6; 7 bases are a match to TRBD1. CDR3 length: 15 residues. The V gene's germline CDR1 is MNHNS and CDR2 SASEGT. J lost 8 bases, V lost 5 bases, and 9 bases had no gene match. This CDR3 is CASSRIRDRYSPLHF. The CDR3 DNA reads as TGTGCCAGCAGTAGAATCCGGGACAGATATTCACCCCTCCACTTT.

The chain combines TRBV7-9 with TRBJ2-3, with TRBD2 identical over 9 bases. Germline V gene lookup returns CDR1 SEHNR and CDR2 FQNEAQ (reference sequence). J was trimmed by 11 bases and V by 2 bases; bases with no gene match: 14. The CDR3 sequence is 16 residues long. The CDR3 DNA reads as TGTGCCAGCAGCTTATACGGAGCGGGGGGTCCTACGAAGCAGTATTTT. It codes for CASSLYGAGGPTKQYF.

This clone turned up a few times. The J gene is TRBJ2-3, the V gene TRBV6-5; 8 bases map to TRBD2. This CDR3 spans 15 amino acids. V dropped 2 bases and J dropped 3; count of bases not matched to a gene: 4. Germline V lookup: CDR1 MNHEY, CDR2 SVGAGI. CDR3 DNA sequence: TGTGCCAGCAGTTACGGCTTAGCGGGAACAGATACGCAGTATTTT. Amino acids: CASSYGLAGTDTQYF.

This rearrangement joins TRBV2 to TRBJ1-5; D is uncertain. Trimming pared 8 bases from V and 9 bases from J, leaving 17 bases between. Germline-derived CDR1 and CDR2 are SNHLY and FYNNEI. This CDR3 region has 13 residues. The CDR3 sequence: CASGMGAGVPQHF. CDR3 nucleotides: TGTGCCAGCGGGATGGGAGCTGGGGTGCCCCAGCATTTT.

V usage is TRBV5-6 and J usage is TRBJ1-2; the match to TRBD1 covers 8 bases. J gave up 6 bases and V 1 base, and 11 bases lay outside the gene matches. The CDR3 spans 16 residues. Germline V gene sequence: CDR1 SGHDT, CDR2 YYEEEE. In nucleotides, the CDR3 is TGTGCCAGCAGCTTGTTGGTGCGACAGGGGACCCATGGCTACACCTTC. This codes for CASSLLVRQGTHGYTF.

The V gene is TRBV29-1, the J gene TRBJ1-1, with D possibly being TRBD1 (6 bases). Germline CDR1 and CDR2: SQVTM and ANQGSEA. This CDR3 spans 14 amino acids. Trimming cost V 4 bases and J 0 bases, with 12 bases left between them. The CDR3 loop reads CSVGGGALNTEAFF. The CDR3 coding sequence is TGCAGCGTTGGCGGGGGGGCATTGAACACTGAAGCTTTCTTT.

V gene TRBV7-2 combines with J gene TRBJ2-7; maybe TRBD1 (6 bases). CDR1 and CDR2 (germline): SGHTA, FQGNSA. The CDR3 has 14 residues. Deletions cut 5 bases from V and 4 bases from J, with 15 bases between. In DNA, the CDR3 is TGTGCCAGCAGCCCGCACTTACAGGGATACGAGCAGTACTTC. Encoded protein: CASSPHLQGYEQYF. Looking up the rest from reference TRBV7-2 and TRBJ2-7 gives the full variable domain: GAGVSQSPSNKVTEKGKDVELRCDPISGHTALYWYRQSLGQGLEFLIYFQGNSAPDKSGLPSDRFSAERTGGSVSTLTIQRTQQEDSAVYLCASSPHLQGYEQYFGPGTRLTVT.

J is TRBJ1-2 and V is TRBV2; D gene uncertain. The V end lost 6 bases, the J end lost 3 bases, and 17 bases lay between the germline ends. The CDR3 is made up of 15 amino acids. CDR1 and CDR2 (germline): SNHLY, FYNNEI. The CDR3 sequence is CASRSRAGSDYGYTF. CDR3 nucleotides: TGTGCCAGCAGGAGCCGAGCGGGGTCCGACTATGGCTACACCTTC.

Only a few counts were recorded for this clone. This sequence joins TRBV6-5 and TRBJ2-1; the D gene is possibly TRBD1 (6 bases). The CDR3 length is 15 residues. Germline V lookup: CDR1 MNHEY, CDR2 SVGAGI. The V end lost 8 bases, the J end lost 3 bases, and 17 bases lay between the germline ends. The DNA for the CDR3 is TGTGCCAGCTCGAGGGGGTACAAACTCTACAATGAGCAGTTCTTC. Its protein is CASSRGYKLYNEQFF.

The chain combines TRBV21-1 with TRBJ1-1. TRBV21-1 is recorded as a pseudogene. The CDR3 loop spans 15 amino acids. The CDR3 sequence is CASSNPRGRNTEAFF. As DNA, the CDR3 is TGTGCCAGCAGCAACCCGCGGGGGAGGAACACTGAAGCTTTCTTT.

This clone occurred a few times. This chain joins TRBV2 and TRBJ2-1, with D perhaps TRBD1 (6 bases). Per the germline V gene, CDR1 is SNHLY and CDR2 is FYNNEI. V lost 7 bases to trimming and J lost 5 bases, with 15 bases between them. This CDR3 comprises 14 residues. DNA for the CDR3: TGTGCCAGCACCGACACAGGGATTCACAATGAGCAGTTCTTC. Its protein product is CASTDTGIHNEQFF.

This clone was observed a single time. CDR3 amino acids: CASSQVVSDNTEAFF. The CDR3 nucleotides are TGCGCCAGCAGCCAAGTGGTTAGTGATAACACTGAAGCTTTCTTT. The chain has TRBV4-1 and TRBJ1-1; D not certain. The CDR3 extends over 15 amino acids. V lost 1 base and J lost 2, with 11 bases in between. The V gene's germline CDR1 is MGHRA and CDR2 YSYEKL.

The rearrangement uses TRBV9 and TRBJ2-5; D remains ambiguous. Germline values: CDR1 SGDLS, CDR2 YYNGEE. V was pared by 0 bases and J by 1 base, with 7 bases between. The CDR3 sequence is 14 residues long. CDR3 sequence: CASSVGASQETQYF. Written as DNA, the CDR3 is TGTGCCAGCAGCGTAGGAGCGTCCCAAGAGACCCAGTACTTC.

The chain couples TRBV2 to TRBJ1-1; D remains unclear. V was cut by 1 base and J by 11 bases, with 5 bases left in between. Germline assignment: CDR1 SNHLY and CDR2 FYNNEI. The CDR3 has 10 amino acids. CDR3 in amino acids: CASSEDEAFF. The CDR3 DNA reads TGTGCCAGCAGTGAAGATGAGGCTTTCTTT.

The CDR3 nucleotides are TGTGCCTGGAGTGAGACTAGCGGGAGGGCCTCAGATACGCAGTATTTT. Protein: CAWSETSGRASDTQYF. This sequence joins TRBV30 and TRBJ2-3; TRBD2 matches at 14 bases. Germline loops: CDR1 GTSNPN, CDR2 SVGIG (reference sequence). The length of the CDR3 is 16 residues. The junction had 4 bases not matched to a gene; V was cut back by 1 base and J by 4 bases. The full variable domain, in which reference TRBV30 and TRBJ2-3 provide the parts outside the CDR3, is SQTIHQWPATLVQPVGSPLSLECTVEGTSNPNLYWYRQAAGRGLQLLFYSVGIGQISSEVPQNLSASRPQDRQFILSSKKLLLSDSGFYLCAWSETSGRASDTQYFGPGTRLTVL.